The 14 T cell receptor beta chains presented below share a single source sample, sequenced in a study of blood T cell repertoires in COVID-19. Measured with immunoSEQ multiplex PCR; TCRdb has only the in-frame clones, and not every one. The data show hundreds of thousands of clones, approximately 84% seen once. The sequencing sample was made of peripheral blood. The source of these receptors is an elderly woman with acute or convalescent COVID-19.

In this sample, this clone turned up a few times. This chain uses TRBV11-2 with TRBJ1-1, with D maybe TRBD1 (5 bases). This CDR3 comprises 12 residues. The V end lost 7 bases, the J end lost 5 bases, and 11 bases lay between the germline ends. Germline assignment: CDR1 SGHAT and CDR2 FQNNGV. CDR3 sequence: CASTRGGTEAFF. CDR3 bases: TGTGCCAGCACCCGGGGGGGGACTGAAGCTTTCTTT. The whole variable domain, filled in from reference TRBV11-2 and TRBJ1-1, reads EAGVAQSPRYKIIEKRQSVAFWCNPISGHATLYWYQQILGQGPKLLIQFQNNGVVDDSQLPKDRFSAERLKGVDSTLKIQPAKLEDSAVYLCASTRGGTEAFFGQGTRLTVV.

In the case of this clone: The junction shows a germline mismatch at one end, possibly a read error. This chain joins TRBV18 and TRBJ2-6; TRBD2 might be the D (6 bases). CDR3 length equals 18 residues. Germline values: CDR1 KGHSH, CDR2 LQKENI. The CDR3 region is CASSPRMSGTPGANVLTF. The CDR3 nucleotides read TGTGCCAGCTCCCCACGAATGTCCGGGACTCCTGGGGCCAACGTCCTGACTTTC.

The chain couples TRBV4-3 to TRBJ2-7; a possible D gene is TRBD2 (5 bases). Germline CDR1 LGHNA, CDR2 YSLEER. This CDR3 spans 13 amino acids. The V gene lost 2 bases and the J gene lost 5 bases, with 10 bases spanning the gap. The CDR3 reads CASSQQLVHEQYF. CDR3 in DNA: TGCGCCAGCAGCCAACAACTAGTGCACGAGCAGTACTTC.

This clone was observed once. J is TRBJ2-1 and V is TRBV6-6; TRBD2 aligns across 8 bases. With 6 bases clipped from V and 1 base from J, the junction kept 8 bases outside the gene matches. Germline lookup yields CDR1 MNHNY and CDR2 SVGAGI (reference sequence). The CDR3 loop spans 16 amino acids. CDR3 loop: CASRGLSGKSYNEQFF. The CDR3 DNA reads as TGTGCCAGCAGGGGACTTAGCGGGAAATCCTACAATGAGCAGTTCTTC.

This chain connects TRBV7-2 to TRBJ2-1; 10 bases line up with TRBD2. Losses at the gene ends were 5 bases for V and 4 bases for J; bases not matched to a gene: 5. Germline V lookup: CDR1 SGHTA, CDR2 FQGNSA. The CDR3 totals 15 residues. CDR3 loop: CASSPWTSGYNEQFF. The CDR3 DNA follows: TGTGCCAGCAGCCCATGGACTAGCGGTTACAATGAGCAGTTCTTC.

Only a few counts were recorded for this clone. The chain combines TRBV24-1 with TRBJ2-1, with D perhaps matching TRBD1 (5 bases). Germline-derived CDR1 and CDR2 are KGHDR and SFDVKD. Trimming shortened V by 1 base and J by 4 bases, and 13 bases separated the two germline ends. The CDR3 is 16 residues long. The CDR3 reads CATSDLKDTTYNEQFF. For the CDR3, the DNA is TGTGCCACCAGTGATTTAAAGGACACTACATACAATGAGCAGTTCTTC.

The sample holds one count of this clone. This chain's CDR3 is CASSLEGQAGGYTF. The CDR3 DNA is TGCGCCAGCAGCTTGGAAGGACAGGCCGGCGGCTACACCTTC. The rearrangement links TRBV5-1 to TRBJ1-2, with TRBD1 matching over 7 bases. Germline CDR1 and CDR2: SGHRS and YFSETQ. V lost 0 bases, J lost 8 bases, and 7 bases stayed unmatched. This CDR3 is 14 amino acids long.

The chain joins TRBV11-2 to TRBJ2-5; TRBD2 agrees at 9 bases. CDR3 length: 15 amino acids. Trimming removed 5 bases from V and 5 bases from J; junction bases left unmatched: 9. Germline V CDR1 and CDR2: SGHAT, FQNNGV. The CDR3 DNA reads TGTGCCAGCAGCCAAAGCGGGAGGCAAAGGGAGACCCAGTACTTC. Translation gives CASSQSGRQRETQYF.

The chain carries TRBV10-3 and TRBJ2-7; TRBD2 agrees at 7 bases. The CDR3 extends over 12 amino acids. In germline, CDR1 is ENHRY, CDR2 SYGVKD. The J segment lost 5 bases and the V segment lost 4 bases, leaving 2 bases of the junction unmatched. Here the CDR3 reads CAISATSDEQYF. As DNA, the CDR3 is TGTGCCATCAGTGCCACTAGCGACGAGCAGTACTTC.

This clone was observed a single time. The J gene is TRBJ1-6, the V gene TRBV15; 8 bases are shared with TRBD1. V was clipped by 1 base and J by 9 bases; unmatched bases: 5. The CDR3 spans 15 residues. Germline values: CDR1 LNHNV, CDR2 YYDKDF (reference sequence). DNA for the CDR3: TGTGCCACCAGCAGAGCAGGACAGGGTGGTTCACCCCTCCACTTT. Translated, it gives CATSRAGQGGSPLHF.

The CDR3, as DNA: TGTGCCAGCAGCGGGGGCGGGGGAAGCTCCTACAATGAGCAGTTCTTC. This translates into CASSGGGGSSYNEQFF. The chain employs TRBV11-3 and TRBJ2-1, with a weak D call TRBD2 (7 bases). The germline V gene encodes CDR1 SGHNT and CDR2 YENEEA. Trimming took 5 bases from V and 0 from J, leaving 14 bases between them. CDR3 size: 16 residues.

A remark on this clone: The junction differs from germline at one of its ends, possibly a read error. The rearrangement joins TRBV4-3 to TRBJ2-7; the D gene is possibly TRBD1 (5 bases). This CDR3 comprises 15 residues. CDR1 is LGHNA and CDR2 is YSLEER in the germline V gene. CDR3 DNA: TGCGCCAGCAGCGAAGACAGTTTACCCTCCTACGAGCAGTACTTC. Protein sequence: CASSEDSLPSYEQYF.

This clone showed up just once. The chain joins TRBV12-3 or TRBV12-4 to TRBJ2-7; possibly TRBD1 for D (6 bases). CDR3 length equals 13 residues. V was trimmed by 5 bases and J by 4 bases, leaving 12 bases between them. This CDR3 reads CASSRGQNYEQYF. CDR3 bases: TGTGCCAGCAGTAGAGGACAGAATTACGAGCAGTACTTC.

The chain couples TRBV6-2 or TRBV6-3 to TRBJ1-1, with no clear D. This CDR3 has 17 amino acids. Trimming pared 2 bases from V and 1 base from J, leaving 17 bases between. Per germline, CDR1 MNHEY and CDR2 SVGEGT. The chain's CDR3 is CASSYNAGSLGNTEAFF. DNA for the CDR3: TGTGCCAGCAGTTACAATGCCGGATCCCTAGGGAACACTGAAGCTTTCTTT.